The clone carrying this TCR beta chain was detected only a few times. What it recognizes is unknown. This sample stems from a study of T cell responses to AZD1222 COVID-19 vaccine. Analysis merged second doses at about 4 or about 12 weeks. Notes on the study in general: The study found vaccine-associated CD4 TCRs spanning spike, dominant at 160-218 and 743-854. Spike-specific TCR breadth rose after two AZD1222 doses, and depth rose as well. Baseline serology detected seropositivity in only five to seven AZD1222 recipients.

This CDR3 is built from 14 residues. Germline lookup yields CDR1 MGHRA and CDR2 YSYEKL. Trimming took off 3 bases at V and 2 bases at J, with 7 bases between the two ends. Some clones are missing from TCRdb's copy, which holds only in-frame ones; the method was immunoSEQ multiplex PCR. Here the sample spans tens of thousands of clones, more than 85% being singletons. The receptor comes from an adult who received the AZD1222 COVID-19 vaccine. The chain is built from TRBV4-1 and TRBJ2-2; the D is unclear. This material consisted of peripheral blood, taken 28 days after the second AZD1222 dose. The DNA of the CDR3 is TGCGCCAGCAGCCATGGACCTAACACCGGGGAGCTGTTTTTT. Encoded protein: CASSHGPNTGELFF.